The clone carrying this T cell receptor (beta chain) was counted many times. Each CDR3 protein is one row after TCRdb ran MiXCR on the 5' RACE reads. In the table there are 40,000 or so distinct CDR3 sequences, less than 6.5% of which are singletons. This record belongs to a study of early T cells in non-severe SARS-CoV-2 infection. Germline V gene data show CDR1 as SGHAT and CDR2 as FQNNGV. Trimming took off 0 bases at V and 2 bases at J, with 8 bases between the two ends. This CDR3 contains 14 residues. This TCR was sampled from an adult who was a healthcare worker with PCR-confirmed SARS-CoV-2 infection or an uninfected control (not recorded which). The chain couples TRBV11-2 to TRBJ2-7; D perhaps matches TRBD1 (5 bases). Sequenced here: whole blood, sampled at baseline. CDR3 DNA: TGTGCCAGCAGCTTAGACGCAGGGACCTACGAGCAGTACGTC. Protein: CASSLDAGTYEQYV.